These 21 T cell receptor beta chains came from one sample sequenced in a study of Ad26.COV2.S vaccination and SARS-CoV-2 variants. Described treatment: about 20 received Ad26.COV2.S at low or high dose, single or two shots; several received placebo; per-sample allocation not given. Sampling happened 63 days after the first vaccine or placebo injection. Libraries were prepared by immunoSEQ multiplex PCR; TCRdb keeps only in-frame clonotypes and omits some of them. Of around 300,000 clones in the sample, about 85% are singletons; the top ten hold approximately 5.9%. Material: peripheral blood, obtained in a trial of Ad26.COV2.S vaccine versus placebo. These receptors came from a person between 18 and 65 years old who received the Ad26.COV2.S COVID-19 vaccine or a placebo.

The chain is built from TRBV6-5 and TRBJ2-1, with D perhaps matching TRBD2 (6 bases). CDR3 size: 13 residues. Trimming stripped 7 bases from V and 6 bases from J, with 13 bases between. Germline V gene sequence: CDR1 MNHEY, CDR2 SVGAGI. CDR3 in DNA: TGTGCCAGCACCAGACTAGATTCCAATGAGCAGTTCTTC. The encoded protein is CASTRLDSNEQFF.

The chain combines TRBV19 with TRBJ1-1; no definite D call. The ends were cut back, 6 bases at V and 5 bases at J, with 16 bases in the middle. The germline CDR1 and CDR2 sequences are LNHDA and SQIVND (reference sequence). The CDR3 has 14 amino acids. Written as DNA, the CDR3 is TGTGCCAGTAGACCTGACCTCTTGAGTACTGAAGCTTTCTTT. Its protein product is CASRPDLLSTEAFF. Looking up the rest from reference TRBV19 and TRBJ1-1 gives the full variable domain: DGGITQSPKYLFRKEGQNVTLSCEQNLNHDAMYWYRQDPGQGLRLIYYSQIVNDFQKGDIAEGYSVSREKKESFPLTVTSAQKNPTAFYLCASRPDLLSTEAFFGQGTRLTVV.

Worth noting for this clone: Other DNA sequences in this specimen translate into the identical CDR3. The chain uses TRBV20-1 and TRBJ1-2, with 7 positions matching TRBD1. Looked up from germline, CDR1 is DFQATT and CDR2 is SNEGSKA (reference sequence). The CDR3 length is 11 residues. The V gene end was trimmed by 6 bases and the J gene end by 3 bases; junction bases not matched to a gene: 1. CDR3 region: CSAGTDYGYTF. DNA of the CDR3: TGCAGTGCCGGGACAGACTATGGCTACACCTTC.

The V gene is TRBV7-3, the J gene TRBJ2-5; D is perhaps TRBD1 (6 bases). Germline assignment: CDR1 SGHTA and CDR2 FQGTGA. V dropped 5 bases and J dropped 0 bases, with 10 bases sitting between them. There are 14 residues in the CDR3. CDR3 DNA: TGTGCCAGCAGCCCACAGGGAAACCAAGAGACCCAGTACTTC. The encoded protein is CASSPQGNQETQYF.

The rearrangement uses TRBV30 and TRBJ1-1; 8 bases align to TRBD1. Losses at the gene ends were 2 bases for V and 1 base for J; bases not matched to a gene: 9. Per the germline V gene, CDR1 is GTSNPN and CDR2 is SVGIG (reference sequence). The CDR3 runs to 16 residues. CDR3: CAWSKRDRTPNTEAFF. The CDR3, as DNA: TGTGCCTGGAGTAAGAGGGACAGGACACCGAACACTGAAGCTTTCTTT.

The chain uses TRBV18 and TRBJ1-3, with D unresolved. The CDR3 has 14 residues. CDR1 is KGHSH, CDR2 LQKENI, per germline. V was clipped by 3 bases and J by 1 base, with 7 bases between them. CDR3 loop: CASSPQNSGNTIYF. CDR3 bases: TGTGCCAGCTCACCGCAAAATTCTGGAAACACCATATATTTT. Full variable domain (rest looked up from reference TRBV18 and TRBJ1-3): NAGVMQNPRHLVRRRGQEARLRCSPMKGHSHVYWYRQLPEEGLKFMVYLQKENIIDESGMPKERFSAEFPKEGPSILRIQQVVRGDSAAYFCASSPQNSGNTIYFGEGSWLTVV.

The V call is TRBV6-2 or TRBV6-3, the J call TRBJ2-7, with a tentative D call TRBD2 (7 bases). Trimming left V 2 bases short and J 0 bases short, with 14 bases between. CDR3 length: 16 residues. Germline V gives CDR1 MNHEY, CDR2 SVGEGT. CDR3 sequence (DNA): TGTGCCAGCAGTTACCCCCCCGGGGGGCTCTCCTACGAGCAGTACTTC. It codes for CASSYPPGGLSYEQYF.

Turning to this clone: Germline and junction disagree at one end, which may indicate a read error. CDR3 protein: CASSLPGTRKGAPTNTQYF. The CDR3 DNA reads TGTGCCAGCAGCTTACCTGGGACTAGAAAAGGGGCGCCCACAAATACGCAGTATTTT. The chain has TRBV7-2 and TRBJ2-3; 8 nucleotides match TRBD2. Germline V gene sequence: CDR1 SGHTA, CDR2 FQGNSA. The CDR3 extends over 19 amino acids.

The CDR3 DNA is TGTGCCAGCAGTAGTGAGGCCTTCTACGAGCAGTACTTC. Protein product: CASSSEAFYEQYF. The gene calls are TRBV27 and TRBJ2-7; D call uncertain. Trimming left V 5 bases short and J 3 bases short, with 11 bases between. From germline, CDR1 is MNHEY and CDR2 SMNVEV (reference sequence). This CDR3 contains 13 residues.

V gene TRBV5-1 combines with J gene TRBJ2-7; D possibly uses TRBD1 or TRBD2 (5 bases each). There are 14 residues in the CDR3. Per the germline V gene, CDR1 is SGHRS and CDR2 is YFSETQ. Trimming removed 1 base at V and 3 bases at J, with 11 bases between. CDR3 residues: CASSLTGPSYEQYF. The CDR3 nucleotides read TGCGCCAGCAGCTTGACGGGACCCAGCTACGAGCAGTACTTC.

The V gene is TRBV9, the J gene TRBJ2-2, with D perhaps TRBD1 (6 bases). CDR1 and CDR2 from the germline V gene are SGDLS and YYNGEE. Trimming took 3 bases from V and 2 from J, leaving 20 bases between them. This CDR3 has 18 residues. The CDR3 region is CASSGGHSPDYNTGELFF. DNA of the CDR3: TGTGCCAGCAGCGGGGGGCATTCACCCGATTATAACACCGGGGAGCTGTTTTTT.

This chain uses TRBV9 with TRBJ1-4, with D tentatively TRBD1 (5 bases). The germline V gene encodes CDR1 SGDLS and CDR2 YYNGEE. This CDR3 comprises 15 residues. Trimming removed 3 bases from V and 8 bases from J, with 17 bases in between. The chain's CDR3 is CASSARGGENEKLFF. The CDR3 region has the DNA TGTGCCAGCAGCGCACGCGGGGGGGAAAACGAAAAACTGTTTTTT.

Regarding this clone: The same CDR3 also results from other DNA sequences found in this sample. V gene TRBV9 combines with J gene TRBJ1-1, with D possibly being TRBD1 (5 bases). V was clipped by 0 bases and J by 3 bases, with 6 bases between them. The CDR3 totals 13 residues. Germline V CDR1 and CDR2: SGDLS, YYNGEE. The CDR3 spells CASSVVGDTEAFF. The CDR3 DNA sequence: TGTGCCAGCAGCGTAGTAGGGGACACTGAAGCTTTCTTT.

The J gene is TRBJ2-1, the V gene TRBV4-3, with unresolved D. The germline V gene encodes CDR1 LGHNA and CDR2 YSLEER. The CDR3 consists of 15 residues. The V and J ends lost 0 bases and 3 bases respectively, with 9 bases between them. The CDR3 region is CASSQELPSYNEQFF. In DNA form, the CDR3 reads TGCGCCAGCAGCCAAGAACTACCAAGCTACAATGAGCAGTTCTTC.

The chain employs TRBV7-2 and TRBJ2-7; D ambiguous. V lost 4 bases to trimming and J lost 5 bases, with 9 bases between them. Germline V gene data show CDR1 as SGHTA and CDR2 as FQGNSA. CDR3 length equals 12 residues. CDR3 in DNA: TGTGCCAGCAGCTCAACCTTTGACGAGCAGTACTTC. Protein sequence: CASSSTFDEQYF.

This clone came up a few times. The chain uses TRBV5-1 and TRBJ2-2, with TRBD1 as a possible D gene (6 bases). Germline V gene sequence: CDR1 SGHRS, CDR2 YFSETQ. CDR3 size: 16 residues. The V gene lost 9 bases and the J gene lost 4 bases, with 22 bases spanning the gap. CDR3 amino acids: CATTTGLSGATGELFF. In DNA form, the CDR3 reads TGCGCCACTACAACAGGGTTATCTGGAGCCACCGGGGAGCTGTTTTTT.

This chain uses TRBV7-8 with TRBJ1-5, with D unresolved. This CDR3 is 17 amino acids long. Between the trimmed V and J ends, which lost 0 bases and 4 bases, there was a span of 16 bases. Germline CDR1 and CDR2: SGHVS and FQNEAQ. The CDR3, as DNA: TGTGCCAGCAGCTTAGCGGGTGAAGGGAGGAATAATCAGCCCCAGCATTTT. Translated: CASSLAGEGRNNQPQHF.

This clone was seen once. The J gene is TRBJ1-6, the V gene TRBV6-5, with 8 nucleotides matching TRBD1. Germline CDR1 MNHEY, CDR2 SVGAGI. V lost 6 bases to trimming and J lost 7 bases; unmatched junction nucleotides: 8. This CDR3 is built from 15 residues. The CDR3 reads CASRRTGRLNSPLHF. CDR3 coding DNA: TGTGCCAGCAGACGGACAGGGAGGTTGAATTCACCCCTCCACTTT.

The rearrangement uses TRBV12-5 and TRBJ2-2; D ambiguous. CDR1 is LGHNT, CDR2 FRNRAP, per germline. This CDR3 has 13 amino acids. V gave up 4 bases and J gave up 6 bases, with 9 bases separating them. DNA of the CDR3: TGTGCTAGTGGTTCGGGCGTATCCGGGGAGCTGTTTTTT. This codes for CASGSGVSGELFF.

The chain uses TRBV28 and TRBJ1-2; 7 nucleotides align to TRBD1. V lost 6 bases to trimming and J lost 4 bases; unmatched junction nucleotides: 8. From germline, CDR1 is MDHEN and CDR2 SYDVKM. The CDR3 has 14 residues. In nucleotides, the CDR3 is TGTGCCAGCAGATACACGACAGGGACCTATGGCTACACCTTC. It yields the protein CASRYTTGTYGYTF.

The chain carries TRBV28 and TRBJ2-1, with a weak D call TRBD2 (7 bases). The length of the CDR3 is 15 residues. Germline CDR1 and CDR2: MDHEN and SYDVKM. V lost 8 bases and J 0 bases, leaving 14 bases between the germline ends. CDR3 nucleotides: TGTGCCAGCGGGGGGGGGCAGAGCTCCTACAATGAGCAGTTCTTC. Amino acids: CASGGGQSSYNEQFF. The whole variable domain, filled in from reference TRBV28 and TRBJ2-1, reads DVKVTQSSRYLVKRTGEKVFLECVQDMDHENMFWYRQDPGLGLRLIYFSYDVKMKEKGDIPEGYSVSREKKERFSLILESASTNQTSMYLCASGGGQSSYNEQFFGPGTRLTVL.